The 20 T cell receptor beta chains below come from one sample, sequenced in a study of T cell repertoires in cytomegalovirus infection. TCRdb re-analysed the reads in MiXCR, keeping a single row per CDR3 protein. The sample contains under 200,000 distinct CDR3 sequences, about a fifth of which appear only once. These receptors have no known antigen. This material consisted of CD8+ T cells from cultured PBMCs, taken from culture after CMV antigen stimulation. These receptors came from a human donor in good health (CMV status not recorded). Some clones in this sample may be carry-over from other donors' samples.

This chain uses TRBV12-3 or TRBV12-4 with TRBJ1-2; D is uncertain. The CDR3 is 12 residues long. The ends were cut back, 5 bases at V and 7 bases at J, with 11 bases in the middle. The CDR3 is CASSPGLVGYTF. The CDR3 nucleotides are TGTGCCAGCAGTCCAGGACTGGTTGGCTACACCTTC.

The chain has TRBV7-2 and TRBJ1-6; 8 bases align to TRBD1. The CDR3 is made up of 16 amino acids. The J segment lost 6 bases and the V segment lost 2 bases, leaving 6 bases of the junction unmatched. The V gene's germline CDR1 is SGHTA and CDR2 FQGNSA. In nucleotides, the CDR3 is TGTGCCAGCAGCTTAAGGGGGACAGGAATTAATTCACCCCTCCACTTT. This translates into CASSLRGTGINSPLHF.

This clonotype was counted a few times. This chain joins TRBV12-3 or TRBV12-4 and TRBJ2-7; D may be TRBD2 (6 bases). The CDR3 contains 14 residues. V dropped 1 base and J dropped 7 bases, with 14 bases sitting between them. The CDR3 loop reads CASSLGVEGREQYF. CDR3 nucleotide sequence: TGTGCCAGCAGTTTAGGGGTGGAGGGTCGGGAGCAGTACTTC.

V is TRBV28 and J is TRBJ2-2; no firm D call. The CDR3 totals 16 residues. The germline V gene encodes CDR1 MDHEN and CDR2 SYDVKM. Trimming cost V 4 bases and J 3 bases, with 15 bases left between them. The CDR3 protein is CASSSQRFLDTGELFF. The CDR3 region has the DNA TGTGCCAGCAGTTCCCAGAGATTTTTAGACACCGGGGAGCTGTTTTTT.

The gene calls are TRBV7-6 and TRBJ1-1, with 7 bases identical to TRBD1. V dropped 4 bases and J dropped 0; count of bases not matched to a gene: 5. The germline V gene has CDR1 SGHVS and CDR2 FNYEAQ. This CDR3 is built from 15 residues. In DNA form, the CDR3 reads TGTGCCAGCAGCTCTCGACAGGGAATGAACACTGAAGCTTTCTTT. This translates into CASSSRQGMNTEAFF.

This clonotype occurred a few times. The V call is TRBV6-5, the J call TRBJ1-5; 7 bases match TRBD1. The CDR3 sequence is 17 residues long. Germline V CDR1 and CDR2: MNHEY, SVGAGI. V shed 5 bases and J 1 base; nucleotides not matched to a gene: 11. The CDR3 sequence is CASSPWTGSRSNQPQHF. CDR3 coding DNA: TGTGCCAGCAGTCCATGGACAGGATCTCGAAGCAATCAGCCCCAGCATTTT.

This clonotype was detected many times. The chain combines TRBV7-2 with TRBJ1-4; D gene uncertain. V was clipped by 1 base and J by 10 bases, with 7 bases between them. This CDR3 has 12 residues. The V gene's germline CDR1 is SGHTA and CDR2 FQGNSA. The CDR3 region is CASSLGPRKLFF. DNA for the CDR3: TGTGCCAGCAGCTTAGGACCGCGAAAACTGTTTTTT.

V and J are TRBV7-6 and TRBJ2-2; D may be TRBD1 (5 bases). The germline V gene encodes CDR1 SGHVS and CDR2 FNYEAQ. This CDR3 contains 19 residues. V dropped 0 bases and J dropped 2 bases, with 19 bases sitting between them. CDR3 sequence reads: CASSLALWMGQGNTGELFF. Written as DNA, the CDR3 is TGTGCCAGCAGCTTAGCGCTTTGGATGGGGCAGGGTAACACCGGGGAGCTGTTTTTT.

This chain connects TRBV6-1 to TRBJ2-7, with a tentative D call TRBD2 (9 bases). The V end lost 5 bases, the J end lost 4 bases, and 21 bases lay between the germline ends. Germline V gene sequence: CDR1 MNHNS, CDR2 SASEGT. The CDR3 runs 16 residues. CDR3 in amino acids: CASSFVASGTGYEQYF. CDR3 DNA: TGTGCCAGCAGTTTCGTCGCTAGCGGGACAGGTTACGAGCAGTACTTC.

V is TRBV19 and J is TRBJ2-3; D is unclear. V lost 8 bases and J 3 bases, leaving 15 bases between the germline ends. This CDR3 contains 14 residues. From germline, CDR1 is LNHDA and CDR2 SQIVND (reference sequence). The CDR3 DNA is TGTGCCAGTCTGCCCTACCCCGGGACAGATACGCAGTATTTT. This gives the protein CASLPYPGTDTQYF.

This clonotype was counted a few times. The chain links TRBV7-8 to TRBJ2-7; TRBD2 matches at 7 bases. This CDR3 has 13 amino acids. Per the germline V gene, CDR1 is SGHVS and CDR2 is FQNEAQ. The V gene end was trimmed by 4 bases and the J gene end by 7 bases; junction bases not matched to a gene: 7. This CDR3 reads CASSSGGTEEQYF. CDR3 nucleotides: TGTGCCAGCAGCTCCGGGGGGACCGAGGAGCAGTACTTC.

The chain combines TRBV6-1 with TRBJ2-3; D might be TRBD1 or TRBD2, each matching 6 bases. This CDR3 is 17 amino acids long. The germline gives CDR1 MNHNS, CDR2 SASEGT. Trimming removed 4 bases from V and 2 bases from J, with 19 bases in between. CDR3 sequence (DNA): TGTGCCAGCAGTGCGACTGAGGGGGGACTCTACACAGATACGCAGTATTTT. Protein: CASSATEGGLYTDTQYF.

This clonotype occurred a few times. This sequence joins TRBV5-6 and TRBJ2-5; D is possibly TRBD2 (6 bases). Trimming cost V 5 bases and J 13 bases, with 27 bases left between them. Germline V gives CDR1 SGHDT, CDR2 YYEEEE. The CDR3 is made up of 15 amino acids. In nucleotides, the CDR3 is TGTGCCAGCAGGATGCGGGATGAATATCCCCGTAGCATGTACTTC. This translates into CASRMRDEYPRSMYF.

This chain uses TRBV27 with TRBJ2-3; maybe TRBD1 (6 bases). Germline loops: CDR1 MNHEY, CDR2 SMNVEV (reference sequence). The V and J ends lost 8 bases and 3 bases respectively, with 18 bases between them. The CDR3 spans 15 residues. CDR3 amino acids: CASGSPNRVTDTQYF. DNA for the CDR3: TGTGCCAGCGGCTCTCCGAACAGGGTAACAGATACGCAGTATTTT.

The chain combines TRBV6-2 or TRBV6-3 with TRBJ1-1; D gene unclear. V gave up 6 bases and J gave up 2 bases, with 7 bases separating them. The CDR3 covers 12 residues. Germline-derived CDR1 and CDR2 are MNHEY and SVGEGT. The CDR3 protein is CASRYRNTEAFF. Written as DNA, the CDR3 is TGTGCCAGCAGATACAGAAACACTGAAGCTTTCTTT.

This rearrangement joins TRBV14 to TRBJ2-1; 7 bases match TRBD1. Trimming took 3 bases from V and 2 from J; bases not matched to a gene: 7. This CDR3 contains 16 residues. CDR1 is SGHDN, CDR2 FVKESK, per germline. The CDR3 spells CASSQWGTVPYNEQFF. DNA of the CDR3: TGTGCCAGCAGCCAGTGGGGGACAGTCCCCTACAATGAGCAGTTCTTC.

This clonotype was counted only a few times. The V gene is TRBV27, the J gene TRBJ1-5; D gene uncertain. Germline V lookup: CDR1 MNHEY, CDR2 SMNVEV (reference sequence). Trimming pared 8 bases from V and 3 bases from J, leaving 8 bases between. The CDR3 totals 12 residues. The CDR3 nucleotides are TGTGCCAGCGCACAGCTCAATCAGCCCCAGCATTTT. Its protein product is CASAQLNQPQHF.

The chain has TRBV7-2 and TRBJ1-1; D call uncertain. Germline V gene data show CDR1 as SGHTA and CDR2 as FQGNSA. The CDR3 consists of 15 residues. V was cut by 1 base and J by 0 bases, with 9 bases left in between. The CDR3 loop is CASSLERLMNTEAFF. The CDR3 DNA reads TGTGCCAGCAGCTTAGAAAGACTGATGAACACTGAAGCTTTCTTT.

The genes are TRBV7-9 and TRBJ2-1; TRBD1 matches 9 bases. The junction had 11 bases not matched to a gene; V was cut back by 7 bases and J by 7 bases. The CDR3 runs to 15 residues. Germline V gene data show CDR1 as SEHNR and CDR2 as FQNEAQ (reference sequence). CDR3 sequence (DNA): TGTGCCAGCATCCAACTACAGGGGGCGCGTAATGAGCAGTTCTTC. Protein: CASIQLQGARNEQFF.

The chain carries TRBV30 and TRBJ2-6; no definite D call. Looked up from germline, CDR1 is GTSNPN and CDR2 is SVGIG (reference sequence). Trimming removed 0 bases at V and 1 base at J, with 1 base between. The CDR3 is 13 residues long. The CDR3 sequence: CAWSVSGANVLTF. CDR3 nucleotides: TGTGCCTGGAGTGTTTCTGGGGCCAACGTCCTGACTTTC.